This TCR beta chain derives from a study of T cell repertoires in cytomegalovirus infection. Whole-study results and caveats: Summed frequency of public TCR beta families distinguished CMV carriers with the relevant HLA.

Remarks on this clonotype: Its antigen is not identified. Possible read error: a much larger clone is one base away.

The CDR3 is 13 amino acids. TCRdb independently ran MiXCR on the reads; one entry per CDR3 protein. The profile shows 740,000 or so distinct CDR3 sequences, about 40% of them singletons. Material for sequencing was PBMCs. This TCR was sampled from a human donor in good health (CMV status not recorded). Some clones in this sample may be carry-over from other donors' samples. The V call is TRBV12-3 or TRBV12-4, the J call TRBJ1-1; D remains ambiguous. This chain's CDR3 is CASSLAGYIEDFF. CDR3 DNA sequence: TGTGCCAGCAGTTTAGCAGGGTATATCGAAGATTTCTTT.